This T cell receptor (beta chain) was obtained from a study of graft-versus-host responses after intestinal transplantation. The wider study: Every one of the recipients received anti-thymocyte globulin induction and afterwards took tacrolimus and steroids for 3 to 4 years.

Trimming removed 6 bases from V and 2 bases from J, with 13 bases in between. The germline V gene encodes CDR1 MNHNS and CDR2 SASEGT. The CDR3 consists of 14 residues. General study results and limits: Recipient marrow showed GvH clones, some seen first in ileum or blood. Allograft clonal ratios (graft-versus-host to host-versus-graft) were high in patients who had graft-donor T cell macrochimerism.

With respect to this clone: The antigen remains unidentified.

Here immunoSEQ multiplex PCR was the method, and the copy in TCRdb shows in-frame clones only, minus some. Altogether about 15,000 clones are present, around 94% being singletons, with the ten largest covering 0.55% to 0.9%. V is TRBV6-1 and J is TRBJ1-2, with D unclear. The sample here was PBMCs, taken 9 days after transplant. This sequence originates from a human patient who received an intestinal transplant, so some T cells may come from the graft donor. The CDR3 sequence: CASRWEFNNYGYTF. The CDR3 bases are TGTGCCAGCAGGTGGGAATTTAACAACTATGGCTACACCTTC.